The 8 T cell receptor beta chains given below trace back to one sample, sequenced in a study of pediatric ulcerative colitis. The assay was immunoSEQ multiplex PCR, and TCRdb's table has in-frame clones only and misses some. Here the sample spans tens of thousands of clones, roughly nine tenths being singletons. Specimen: blood. The receptors originated from a boy between 10 and 17 years old with severe ulcerative colitis.

The CDR3 sequence: CASSLTQQGRQTQYF. In nucleotides, the CDR3 is TGTGCCAGCAGCTTAACTCAACAGGGGAGACAGACCCAGTACTTC. The chain recombines TRBV7-8 with TRBJ2-5; the match to TRBD1 covers 7 bases. The CDR3 sequence is 15 residues long. J lost 6 bases, V lost 2 bases, and 9 bases had no gene match. The V gene's germline CDR1 is SGHVS and CDR2 FQNEAQ.

V is TRBV30 and J is TRBJ2-5; perhaps TRBD1 as D (7 bases). V lost 0 bases and J 4 bases, leaving 12 bases between the germline ends. This CDR3 comprises 14 residues. Germline CDR1 GTSNPN, CDR2 SVGIG (reference sequence). Here the CDR3 DNA reads TGTGCCTGGAGTGTCCAGGGGGGAGGAGAGACCCAGTACTTC. Amino acids: CAWSVQGGGETQYF.

This clone was seen once. The chain combines TRBV5-4 with TRBJ1-1; TRBD1 aligns across 9 bases. Germline CDR1 SGHNT, CDR2 YYREEE (reference sequence). The V and J ends lost 3 bases and 3 bases, in that order; junction bases with no gene match: 6. The CDR3 sequence is 15 residues long. The CDR3 DNA sequence: TGTGCCAGCAGCTCCAGGACAGGGGAGTACACTGAAGCTTTCTTT. Translating it yields CASSSRTGEYTEAFF. The full variable domain, completed using reference TRBV5-4 and TRBJ1-1, is ETGVTQSPTHLIKTRGQQVTLRCSSQSGHNTVSWYQQALGQGPQFIFQYYREEENGRGNFPPRFSGLQFPNYSSELNVNALELDDSALYLCASSSRTGEYTEAFFGQGTRLTVV.

The table lists this clone with a count of one. The rearrangement uses TRBV29-1 and TRBJ1-1, with a tentative D call TRBD1 (6 bases). Germline CDR1 and CDR2: SQVTM and ANQGSEA. The CDR3 runs to 13 residues. Trimming left V 6 bases short and J 0 bases short, with 11 bases between. The CDR3 nucleotides are TGCAGCGTACGGGGGCTTATGAACACTGAAGCTTTCTTT. This encodes CSVRGLMNTEAFF.

The chain is built from TRBV21-1 and TRBJ1-5. TRBV21-1 is tagged as a pseudogene. The CDR3 totals 16 residues. CDR3 DNA: TGTGCCAGCACCAACCCCGCGGTGGGCTCTGGTCAGCCCCAGCATTTT. Translating it yields CASTNPAVGSGQPQHF.

The CDR3 DNA reads TGTGCCAGCAGCTTGGCGGCGTCGAACACCGGGGAGCTGTTTTTT. The encoded protein is CASSLAASNTGELFF. J is TRBJ2-2 and V is TRBV5-4; D unresolved. The V end lost 0 bases, the J end lost 0 bases, and 6 bases lay between the germline ends. The CDR3 is made up of 15 amino acids. Germline lookup yields CDR1 SGHNT and CDR2 YYREEE (reference sequence).

Comments on this clone: The junction shows a germline mismatch at one end, possibly a read error. The V and J genes are TRBV7-7 and TRBJ2-5; D is unclear. This CDR3 spans 14 amino acids. Germline loops: CDR1 SSHAT, CDR2 FNYEAQ (reference sequence). This CDR3 is CASSLGPTGETQYF. The DNA for the CDR3 is TGTGCTAGCAGCTTAGGACCCACCGGGGAGACCCAGTACTTC.

This clone was recorded once. The chain uses TRBV13 and TRBJ2-7; 7 bases map to TRBD2. This CDR3 region has 14 residues. Germline CDR1 is PRHDT and CDR2 is FYEKMQ (reference sequence). Trimming cost V 7 bases and J 2 bases; bases outside gene matches: 8. This CDR3 is CASTTSASAYEQYF. CDR3 nucleotides: TGTGCCAGCACTACTAGCGCTTCCGCCTACGAGCAGTACTTC.